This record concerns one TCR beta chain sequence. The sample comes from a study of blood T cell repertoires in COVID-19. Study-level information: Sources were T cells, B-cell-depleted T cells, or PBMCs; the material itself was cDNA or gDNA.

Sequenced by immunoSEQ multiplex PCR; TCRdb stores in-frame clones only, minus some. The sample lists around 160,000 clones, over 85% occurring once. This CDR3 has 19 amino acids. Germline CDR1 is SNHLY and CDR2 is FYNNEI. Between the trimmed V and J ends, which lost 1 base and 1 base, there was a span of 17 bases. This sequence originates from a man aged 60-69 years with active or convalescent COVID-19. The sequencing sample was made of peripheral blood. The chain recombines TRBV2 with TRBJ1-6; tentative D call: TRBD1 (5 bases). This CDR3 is CASSEEGRVPVSYNSPLHF. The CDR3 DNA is TGTGCCAGCAGTGAAGAGGGCAGGGTACCAGTGTCCTATAATTCACCCCTCCACTTT.